Below, 31 T cell receptor beta chains from the same sample are listed, as sequenced in a study of molecular identifiers for immune sequencing clone quantification. TCRdb recomputed calls from the PCR reads with MiXCR, one row per CDR3 protein. The table shows hundreds of thousands of distinct CDR3 sequences, with over 20% occurring only once. The sequencing sample was made of naive CD8+ T cells from blood, with Jurkat cell RNA spiked in. Regarding subset: FACS-sorted CD8+CD4-CCR7+CD45RA+ naive T cells. Receptors were obtained from a human donor in good health. Some libraries in this study had Jurkat cell RNA spiked in.

The chain couples TRBV6-4 to TRBJ2-5, with 15 bases identical to TRBD2. From germline, CDR1 is MRHNA and CDR2 SNTAGT. V shed 8 bases, J shed 4 bases, and the junction held 8 bases outside the gene matches. This CDR3 is 16 amino acids long. This chain's CDR3 is CASGPGLAGGGETQYF. As DNA, the CDR3 is TGTGCCAGCGGTCCGGGACTAGCGGGAGGCGGAGAGACCCAGTACTTC.

This clonotype was counted only a few times. This chain connects TRBV7-2 to TRBJ2-7, with D unclear. Germline values: CDR1 SGHTA, CDR2 FQGNSA. V was shortened by 1 base and J by 7 bases, with 17 bases between the two germline ends. CDR3 length: 15 residues. CDR3 amino acids: CASSLDPTPTWEQYF. For the CDR3, the DNA is TGTGCCAGCAGCTTAGATCCGACACCCACCTGGGAGCAGTACTTC.

The V gene is TRBV7-3, the J gene TRBJ2-3; TRBD2 matches 10 bases. The germline gives CDR1 SGHTA, CDR2 FQGTGA. This CDR3 contains 18 residues. Trimming at V came to 5 bases and at J to 4 bases, leaving 15 bases not matched to a gene. CDR3 DNA sequence: TGTGCCAGCAGCGGTTGGGCTAGCGGGAGTCCTGCGGCAGATACGCAGTATTTT. Its protein is CASSGWASGSPAADTQYF.

This clonotype was picked up a small number of times. This rearrangement joins TRBV14 to TRBJ2-7; D possibly corresponds to TRBD1 (5 bases). V gave up 1 base and J gave up 2 bases, with 9 bases separating them. This CDR3 comprises 14 residues. CDR1 SGHDN and CDR2 FVKESK come from the germline V gene. CDR3 in amino acids: CASSQGGAPYEQYF. In DNA form, the CDR3 reads TGTGCCAGCAGCCAAGGTGGGGCCCCCTACGAGCAGTACTTC. Full variable domain (outside the CDR3, taken from reference TRBV14 and TRBJ2-7): EAGVTQFPSHSVIEKGQTVTLRCDPISGHDNLYWYRRVMGKEIKFLLHFVKESKQDESGMPNNRFLAERTGGTYSTLKVQPAELEDSGVYFCASSQGGAPYEQYFGPGTRLTVT.

V is TRBV6-2 or TRBV6-3 and J is TRBJ2-7, with D perhaps matching TRBD2 (6 bases). This CDR3 has 13 amino acids. V lost 2 bases, J lost 3 bases, and 8 bases lay in between. The germline V gene has CDR1 MNHEY and CDR2 SVGEGT. CDR3 in amino acids: CASSYGGIYEQYF. For the CDR3, the DNA is TGTGCCAGCAGTTACGGAGGGATCTACGAGCAGTACTTC.

With respect to this clonotype: A much larger clone lies a single base off, so this may be a read error. As the CDR3 is not closed by the conserved phenylalanine or tryptophan, this likely results from a read error. The gene calls are TRBV4-3 and TRBJ2-3; 10 positions agree with TRBD2. After removal of 5 bases from V and 1 base from J, the junction contained 3 bases not matched to a gene. The CDR3 has 15 amino acids. Germline CDR1 and CDR2: LGHNA and YSLEER. The CDR3 nucleotides are TGCGCCAGCAGCGATGGGACTAGCGGCACAGATACGCAGTATCTT. Translation gives CASSDGTSGTDTQYL.

At least ten counts were recorded for this clonotype. This chain links TRBV4-3 with TRBJ2-7, with D unresolved. The CDR3 covers 15 residues. Germline values: CDR1 LGHNA, CDR2 YSLEER. Trimming left V 0 bases short and J 3 bases short, with 12 bases between. CDR3 nucleotide sequence: TGCGCCAGCAGCCAAGATAGACGGAGCTACTACGAGCAGTACTTC. This sequence encodes CASSQDRRSYYEQYF.

This clonotype was detected many times. The gene calls are TRBV4-3 and TRBJ2-7; D remains unclear. The CDR3 has 13 residues. Germline CDR1 reads LGHNA; CDR2 reads YSLEER. V shed 3 bases and J shed 2 bases, with 8 bases lying between them. The CDR3 bases are TGCGCCAGCAGCCAGGCATTGCCCTACGAGCAGTACTTC. Translating it yields CASSQALPYEQYF.

The chain has TRBV12-3 or TRBV12-4 and TRBJ2-5; 9 bases match TRBD1. The CDR3 extends over 15 amino acids. V lost 6 bases and J lost 2; bases outside the gene matches: 7. The CDR3 region is CASRRGQGLQETQYF. The CDR3, as DNA: TGTGCCAGCAGGAGGGGACAGGGACTGCAAGAGACCCAGTACTTC.

This clonotype was seen many times. V is TRBV7-3 and J is TRBJ2-1; 7 bases are shared with TRBD2. The germline gives CDR1 SGHTA, CDR2 FQGTGA. J lost 3 bases, V lost 5 bases, and 7 bases had no gene match. There are 15 residues in the CDR3. CDR3 nucleotide sequence: TGTGCCAGCAGCCCCGGGGTAGCGGGCTACAATGAGCAGTTCTTC. It encodes CASSPGVAGYNEQFF.

This clonotype was counted many times. The CDR3 here is CASSVGAGTEAFF. The CDR3 DNA sequence: TGTGCCAGCAGCGTAGGTGCGGGGACTGAAGCTTTCTTT. V usage is TRBV9 and J usage is TRBJ1-1; D is ambiguous. Germline CDR1 and CDR2: SGDLS and YYNGEE. The CDR3 extends over 13 amino acids. Trimming removed 0 bases at V and 5 bases at J, with 8 bases between. The full variable domain, with the rest looked up from reference TRBV9 and TRBJ1-1, is DSGVTQTPKHLITATGQRVTLRCSPRSGDLSVYWYQQSLDQGLQFLIQYYNGEERAKGNILERFSAQQFPDLHSELNLSSLELGDSALYFCASSVGAGTEAFFGQGTRLTVV.

As to this clonotype: This may be a read error, as it is one base from a much larger clone. The chain is built from TRBV4-2 and TRBJ2-7, with 7 bases that match TRBD2. Germline V lookup: CDR1 LGHNA, CDR2 YNFKEQ. Trimming at V came to 8 bases and at J to 3 bases, leaving 13 bases not matched to a gene. The CDR3 runs to 15 residues. CDR3 region: CASGLSLAAYYEQYF. CDR3 nucleotides: TGTGCCAGCGGCCTCTCCCTAGCGGCCTACTACGAGCAGTACTTC.

This clonotype occurred many times. The V gene is TRBV3-1, the J gene TRBJ2-7, with D unresolved. V was pared by 4 bases and J by 4 bases, with 8 bases between. CDR3 length equals 12 residues. Germline V gene data show CDR1 as LGHDT and CDR2 as YNNKEL (reference sequence). CDR3 in amino acids: CASSPGWYEQYF. Written as DNA, the CDR3 is TGTGCCAGCAGCCCCGGTTGGTACGAGCAGTACTTC.

Only a few counts were recorded for this clonotype. A much larger clone lies a single base off, so this may be a read error. The conserved phenylalanine or tryptophan is not found at the CDR3 terminus, so this likely reflects a read error. The chain is built from TRBV24-1 and TRBJ2-2, with D perhaps TRBD1 (5 bases). The CDR3 runs 14 residues. Looked up from germline, CDR1 is KGHDR and CDR2 is SFDVKD. V lost 3 bases to trimming and J lost 7 bases, with 11 bases between them. CDR3 in amino acids: CATSDAGSGGELFS. The CDR3 DNA reads TGTGCCACCAGTGATGCAGGGTCCGGCGGGGAGCTGTTTTCT.

This clonotype was observed a handful of times. The chain is built from TRBV5-1 and TRBJ2-3; 13 nucleotides match TRBD2. The V gene end was trimmed by 3 bases and the J gene end by 3 bases; junction bases not matched to a gene: 4. The CDR3 totals 16 residues. The germline V gene encodes CDR1 SGHRS and CDR2 YFSETQ. The CDR3 nucleotides are TGCGCCAGCAGCTGGACTAGCGGGAGCCATACAGATACGCAGTATTTT. It is translated as CASSWTSGSHTDTQYF.

Regarding this clonotype: Its ends do not fully match the called genes, so a read error is possible. J is TRBJ2-4 and V is TRBV3-1; a possible D gene is TRBD1 (7 bases). Germline CDR1 LGHDT, CDR2 YNNKEL (reference sequence). This CDR3 region has 18 residues. This CDR3 reads CASSQEDDRELAKDIQYF. Here the CDR3 DNA reads TGTGCCAGCAGCCAAGAGGACGACAGGGAACTAGCCAAAGACATTCAGTACTTC.

The table lists this clonotype with many counts. V and J are TRBV15 and TRBJ1-2; tentatively, D is TRBD1 (5 bases). The CDR3 contains 13 residues. The germline V gene has CDR1 LNHNV and CDR2 YYDKDF (reference sequence). Trimming stripped 5 bases from V and 9 bases from J, with 16 bases between. CDR3 DNA: TGTGCCACCAGCTCCCGTGGGGGAATGAGCTACACCTTC. As protein: CATSSRGGMSYTF.

This clonotype occurred a few times. This chain links TRBV5-1 with TRBJ2-5; D call uncertain. There are 12 residues in the CDR3. V was trimmed by 0 bases and J by 5 bases, leaving 5 bases between them. Germline CDR1 reads SGHRS; CDR2 reads YFSETQ. The CDR3 nucleotides read TGCGCCAGCAGCTTGGATTGGGAGACCCAGTACTTC. Translating gives CASSLDWETQYF.

This clonotype has ten or more counts. This chain joins TRBV7-6 and TRBJ1-4; the D gene is possibly TRBD1 (6 bases). Trimming left V 2 bases short and J 3 bases short, with 10 bases between. CDR1 and CDR2 from the germline V gene are SGHVS and FNYEAQ. The CDR3 sequence is 15 residues long. CDR3 loop: CASSLRGPANEKLFF. In DNA form, the CDR3 reads TGTGCCAGCAGCTTACGGGGGCCTGCTAATGAAAAACTGTTTTTT.

This clonotype was seen many times. The V call is TRBV7-6, the J call TRBJ1-4; D gene ambiguous. CDR1 and CDR2 (germline): SGHVS, FNYEAQ. This CDR3 is built from 14 residues. Trimming removed 5 bases at V and 4 bases at J, with 11 bases between. The CDR3 region is CASSLTGDNEKLFF. The CDR3 DNA is TGTGCCAGCAGCCTAACCGGGGATAATGAAAAACTGTTTTTT.

This clonotype has more than one count but fewer than ten. The chain combines TRBV6-2 or TRBV6-3 with TRBJ1-6; D is unclear. Trimming pared 7 bases from V and 9 bases from J, leaving 13 bases between. The germline CDR1 and CDR2 sequences are MNHEY and SVGEGT. The CDR3 totals 13 residues. Here the CDR3 DNA reads TGTGCCAGCAATCGGGGTGAAGGTTCACCCCTCCACTTT. It yields the protein CASNRGEGSPLHF.

Concerning this clonotype itself: Its ends do not fully match the called genes, so a read error is possible. This chain joins TRBV6-2 or TRBV6-3 and TRBJ2-2; D possibly corresponds to TRBD2 (6 bases). Per germline, CDR1 MNHEY and CDR2 SVGEGT. CDR3 length equals 14 residues. The CDR3 region has the DNA TGTGCCAGCAGTCTGACAGATTACACCGGGGGGCTGTTTTTT. This gives the protein CASSLTDYTGGLFF.

The chain recombines TRBV6-6 with TRBJ2-7; D is possibly TRBD2 (7 bases). The V gene's germline CDR1 is MNHNY and CDR2 SVGAGI (reference sequence). The length of the CDR3 is 15 residues. V shed 6 bases and J shed 3 bases, with 18 bases lying between them. The CDR3 nucleotides read TGTGCCAGCAGCAGGACTGGCGGGGGCTTCTACGAGCAGTACTTC. Protein sequence: CASSRTGGGFYEQYF.

Comment on this clonotype: A read error may explain this, as a much larger clone is one base away. The chain joins TRBV12-3 or TRBV12-4 to TRBJ1-4; D is perhaps TRBD1 (5 bases). The length of the CDR3 is 14 residues. The CDR3 DNA reads TGTGCCAGCTGTTTCGGCAGGGCCGATGAAAAACTGTTTTTT. This gives the protein CASCFGRADEKLFF.

The chain combines TRBV10-3 with TRBJ2-4; the match to TRBD2 covers 7 bases. This CDR3 is 17 amino acids long. Germline trimming cut 2 bases from V and 1 base from J; bases unmatched to any gene: 8. CDR1 and CDR2 (germline): ENHRY, SYGVKD. The CDR3 loop reads CAISEPSRGEAKNIQYF. CDR3 nucleotides: TGTGCCATCAGTGAGCCGAGCCGGGGGGAGGCCAAAAACATTCAGTACTTC.

The rearrangement uses TRBV19 and TRBJ2-3; unclear D gene. Trimming shortened V by 2 bases and J by 0 bases, and 15 bases separated the two germline ends. The germline gives CDR1 LNHDA, CDR2 SQIVND (reference sequence). The CDR3 loop spans 17 amino acids. The CDR3, as DNA: TGTGCCAGTAGTATACTCGGCCTAACCCCTAGCACAGATACGCAGTATTTT. It specifies CASSILGLTPSTDTQYF.

Details on this clonotype: Possible read error: a much larger clone is one base away. V is TRBV7-2 and J is TRBJ2-3; a weak D match, TRBD1 (5 bases). The CDR3 contains 16 residues. Germline-derived CDR1 and CDR2 are SGHTA and FQGNSA. The CDR3 region is CASSLAVAVSTGTQYF. For the CDR3, the DNA is TGTGCCAGCAGCTTAGCGGTGGCGGTCAGCACAGGTACGCAGTATTTT.

In this sample, this clonotype turned up many times. The V and J genes are TRBV7-9 and TRBJ2-5; no firm D call. CDR1 and CDR2 (germline): SEHNR, FQNEAQ (reference sequence). Trimming shortened V by 6 bases and J by 3 bases, and 8 bases separated the two germline ends. This CDR3 contains 12 residues. CDR3 in amino acids: CASSWVKETQYF. CDR3 sequence (DNA): TGTGCCAGCAGTTGGGTTAAAGAGACCCAGTACTTC.

This clonotype was observed a few times. The chain carries TRBV7-9 and TRBJ1-1, with a possible D match to TRBD1 (6 bases). The CDR3 is 16 residues long. V was trimmed by 4 bases and J by 5 bases, leaving 20 bases between them. Germline V gene sequence: CDR1 SEHNR, CDR2 FQNEAQ (reference sequence). The CDR3 DNA reads TGTGCCAGCAGCTCCGGTCCTGGACAGCTGGGGACTGAAGCTTTCTTT. Protein: CASSSGPGQLGTEAFF.

The sample holds many counts of this clonotype. V usage is TRBV12-5 and J usage is TRBJ2-7; 9 bases map to TRBD1. Germline V CDR1 and CDR2: LGHNT, FRNRAP. The CDR3 length is 12 residues. The CDR3 sequence: CASGPDYRGLNV. CDR3 nucleotide sequence: TGTGCTAGTGGTCCGGACTACAGGGGGCTCAACGTC.

This clonotype showed up many times. This sequence joins TRBV6-2 or TRBV6-3 and TRBJ2-7; 8 bases align to TRBD1. CDR1 MNHEY and CDR2 SVGEGT come from the germline V gene. The V gene end was trimmed by 7 bases and the J gene end by 5 bases; junction bases not matched to a gene: 7. This CDR3 contains 13 residues. The CDR3 region is CASITPDRDEQYF. DNA for the CDR3: TGTGCCAGCATCACACCGGACAGGGACGAGCAGTACTTC.